Listed below are T cell receptor beta chains from one sample, sequenced in a study of T-cell reconstitution after alpha-beta-depleted transplantation in children. In TCRdb, the PCR reads were re-called with MiXCR into one record per CDR3 protein. The data hold hundreds of thousands of distinct CDR3 sequences, with roughly 8.2% observed a single time. Sequencing was performed on PBMCs, mostly from graft donor cells, taken 180 days after TCRalphabeta/CD19-depleted stem cell transplant. The receptors here all came from a male patient aged 10-17 years who had a stem cell transplant for acute lymphoblastic leukemia, so the T cells may come from the graft donor. CDR3s include the opening cysteine and the closing phenylalanine or tryptophan. D genes are given only for firm matches. Only some rows state a clone size, as once, few, many or a class for expanded clones.

NA TRBJ2-5 many TRBV7-9 TGTGCCAGCAGCCCTAAACTAGGGGTGGAGACCCAGTACTTC CASSPKLGVETQYF
NA TRBJ2-7 NA TRBV20-1 TGCAGTGCTAGAAGGCTTCACAGGGTCAACCTCCACGAGCAGTACTTC CSARRLHRVNLHEQYF
NA TRBJ2-5 many TRBV4-2 TGTGCCAGCAGCCAAGAGGGGTCGACAACACAAGAGACCCAGTACTTC CASSQEGSTTQETQYF
NA TRBJ1-1 NA TRBV7-6 TGTGCCAGCAGCTTGGGGGGGCGGGAAACTGAAGCTTTCTTT CASSLGGRETEAFF
TRBD1 TRBJ1-5 many TRBV20-1 TGCAGTGCTCTCCAGGGGGTGAGCAATCAGCCCCAGCATTTT CSALQGVSNQPQHF
NA TRBJ1-4 many TRBV11-2 TGTGCCAGCAGGGCAGCCCTCAAGGAAAAACTGTTTTTT CASRAALKEKLFF
NA TRBJ2-2 many TRBV9 TGTGCCAGCAGCCTCGGGACAACCGGGGAGCTGTTTTTT CASSLGTTGELFF
TRBD2 TRBJ2-3 many TRBV7-2 TGTGCCAGCATATGGAGGAAAGCGGGGGGTTACACAGATACGCAGTATTTT CASIWRKAGGYTDTQYF
NA TRBJ2-7 many TRBV12-3/TRBV12-4 TGTGCCAGCAGTTTAATCGCGGGGTCCTACGAGCAGTACTTC CASSLIAGSYEQYF
NA TRBJ1-1 many TRBV5-1 TGCGCCAGCAGCTTGTATAGTAACACTGAAGCTTTCTTT CASSLYSNTEAFF
TRBD1 TRBJ2-3 many TRBV7-6 TGTGCCAGCAGCGCGTCCCGGGACAGGGATCTGCGGGATACGCAGTATTTT CASSASRDRDLRDTQYF
NA TRBJ1-2 many TRBV5-1 TGCGCCAGCAGCAAAACCGTGACAGCAAACTATGGCTACACCTTC CASSKTVTANYGYTF
NA TRBJ2-3 many TRBV10-3 TGTGCCATCAGTGAGTCGTGGGGCGTCCCAGATACGCAGTATTTT CAISESWGVPDTQYF
NA TRBJ2-4 many TRBV10-2 TGCGCCAGCACCGACGGGGTAGCACCCAGACCCCAAAACATTCAGTACTTC CASTDGVAPRPQNIQYF
NA TRBJ1-1 NA TRBV3-1 TGTGCCACCAGCCAAGATCTGCGTCGGGGTAGTACGGCTTTCTTT CATSQDLRRGSTAFF
TRBD2 TRBJ2-5 NA TRBV11-3 TGTGCCAGCAGCTTAGGCACCGGGACTAAAGAGACCCAGTACTTC CASSLGTGTKETQYF
TRBD2 TRBJ2-7 many TRBV12-3/TRBV12-4 TGTGCCAGCAGTCGGAGGGACTACCGTCAGTACTTC CASSRRDYRQYF
NA TRBJ2-7 NA TRBV5-4 TGTGCCAGCAGCCCACTGGCGGGGCAGGGATCCTACGAGCAGTACTTC CASSPLAGQGSYEQYF
NA TRBJ2-7 many TRBV2 TGTGCCAGCAGCCAGGGGCAAAGAGGCTACGAGCAGTACTTC CASSQGQRGYEQYF
NA TRBJ2-7 NA TRBV11-2 TGTGCCAGCAGCTTATGGAGGACGGAGACCTACGAGCAGTACTTC CASSLWRTETYEQYF
NA TRBJ2-7 many TRBV7-2 TGTGCCAGCAGCTTAGATGGCGGAAAGTACGAGCAGTACTTC CASSLDGGKYEQYF
NA TRBJ2-5 many TRBV20-1 TGCAGTGCTAGAGATCGGAGCGGCTATTACCAAGAGACCCAGTACTTC CSARDRSGYYQETQYF
TRBD1 TRBJ2-1 many TRBV5-1 TGCGCCAGCAGCTTGGGACAGGGGGGATACAATGAGCAGTTCTTC CASSLGQGGYNEQFF
NA TRBJ1-1 few TRBV11-2 TGTGCCAGCCGTATCAATTGGGGGGAAGAAACTGAAGCTTTCTTT CASRINWGEETEAFF
TRBD1 TRBJ1-5 few TRBV11-2 TGTGCCAGCAGCTTAATCCCCGGACAGGGAGGGGATCGGCTCAGTCAGCCCCAGCATTTT CASSLIPGQGGDRLSQPQHF
TRBD2 TRBJ2-2 many TRBV7-9 TGTGCCAGCAGCTTAAGGGTAGCGGGCCTTTCCACCGGGGAGCTGTTTTTT CASSLRVAGLSTGELFF
NA TRBJ2-6 many TRBV5-6 TGTGCCAGCAGCTTGTGGGGGTGGTCCTCCTCCTCTGGGGCCAACGTCCTGACTTTC CASSLWGWSSSSGANVLTF
NA TRBJ2-2 NA TRBV4-2 TGTGCCAGCAGCCCAGGACTTCGCTGGGGGGAGCTGTTTTTT CASSPGLRWGELFF